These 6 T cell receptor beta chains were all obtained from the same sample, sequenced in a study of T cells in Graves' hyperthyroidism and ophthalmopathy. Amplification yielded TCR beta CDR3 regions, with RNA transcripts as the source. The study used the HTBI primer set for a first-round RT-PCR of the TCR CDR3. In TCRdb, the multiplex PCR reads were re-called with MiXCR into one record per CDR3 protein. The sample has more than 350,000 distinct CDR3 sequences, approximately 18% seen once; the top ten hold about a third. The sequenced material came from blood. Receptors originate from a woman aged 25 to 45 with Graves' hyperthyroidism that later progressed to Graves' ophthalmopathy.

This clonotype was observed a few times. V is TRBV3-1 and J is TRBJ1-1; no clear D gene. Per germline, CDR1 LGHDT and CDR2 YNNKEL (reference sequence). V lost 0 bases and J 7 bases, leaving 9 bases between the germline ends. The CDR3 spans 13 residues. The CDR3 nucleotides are TGTGCCAGCAGCCAAGAAGGAGACATTGAAGCTTTCTTT. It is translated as CASSQEGDIEAFF.

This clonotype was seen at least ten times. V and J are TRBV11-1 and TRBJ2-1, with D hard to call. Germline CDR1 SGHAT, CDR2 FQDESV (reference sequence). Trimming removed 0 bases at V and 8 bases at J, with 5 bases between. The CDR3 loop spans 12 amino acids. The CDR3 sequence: CASSLASHEQFF. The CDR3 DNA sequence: TGTGCCAGCAGCTTAGCGTCTCATGAGCAGTTCTTC. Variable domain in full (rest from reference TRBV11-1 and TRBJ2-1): EAEVAQSPRYKITEKSQAVAFWCDPISGHATLYWYRQILGQGPELLVQFQDESVVDDSQLPKDRFSAERLKGVDSTLKIQPAELGDSAMYLCASSLASHEQFFGPGTRLTVL.

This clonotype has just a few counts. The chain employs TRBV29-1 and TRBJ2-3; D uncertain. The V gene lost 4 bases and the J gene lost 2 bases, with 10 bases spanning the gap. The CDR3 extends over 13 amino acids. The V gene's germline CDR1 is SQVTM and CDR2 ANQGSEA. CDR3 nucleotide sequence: TGCAGCGTTGCCAGGCTACTCACAGATACGCAGTATTTT. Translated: CSVARLLTDTQYF.

Here the CDR3 DNA reads TGTGCCAGCAGTCCCGGACAGGGGATCAATTCACCCCTCCACTTT. Translation: CASSPGQGINSPLHF. The J gene is TRBJ1-6, the V gene TRBV12-3 or TRBV12-4, with 9 positions matching TRBD1. The CDR3 is made up of 15 amino acids. After removal of 5 bases from V and 7 bases from J, the junction contained 6 bases not matched to a gene.

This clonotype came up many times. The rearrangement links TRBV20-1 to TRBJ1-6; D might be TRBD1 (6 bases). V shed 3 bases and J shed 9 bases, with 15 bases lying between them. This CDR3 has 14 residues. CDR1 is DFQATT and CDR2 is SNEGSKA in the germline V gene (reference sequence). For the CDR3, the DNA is TGCAGTGCTAGTTTCGAGGGGGAAAGTTCACCCCTCCACTTT. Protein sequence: CSASFEGESSPLHF.

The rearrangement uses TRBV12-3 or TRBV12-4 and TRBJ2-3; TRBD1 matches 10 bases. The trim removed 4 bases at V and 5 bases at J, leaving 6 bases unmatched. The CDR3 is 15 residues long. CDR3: CASSSGQGWQDTQYF. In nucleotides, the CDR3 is TGTGCCAGCAGTTCGGGACAGGGGTGGCAAGATACGCAGTATTTT.